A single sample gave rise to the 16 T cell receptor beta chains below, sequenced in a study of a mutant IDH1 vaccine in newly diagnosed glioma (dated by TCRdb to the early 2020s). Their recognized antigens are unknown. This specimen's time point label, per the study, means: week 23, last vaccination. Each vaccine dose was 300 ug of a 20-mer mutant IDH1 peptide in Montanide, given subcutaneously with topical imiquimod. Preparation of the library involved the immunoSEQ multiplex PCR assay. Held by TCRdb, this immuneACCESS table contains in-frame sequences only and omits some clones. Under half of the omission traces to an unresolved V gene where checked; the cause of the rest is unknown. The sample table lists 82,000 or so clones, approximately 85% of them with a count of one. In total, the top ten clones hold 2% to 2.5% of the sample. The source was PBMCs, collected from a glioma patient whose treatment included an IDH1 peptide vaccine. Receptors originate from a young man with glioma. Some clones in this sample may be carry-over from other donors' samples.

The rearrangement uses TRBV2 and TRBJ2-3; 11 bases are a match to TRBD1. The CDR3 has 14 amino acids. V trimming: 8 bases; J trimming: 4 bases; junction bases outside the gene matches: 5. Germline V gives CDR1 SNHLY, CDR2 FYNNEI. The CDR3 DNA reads TGTGCCAGCGAGGGGGGACAGGGGGCAGATACGCAGTATTTT. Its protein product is CASEGGQGADTQYF.

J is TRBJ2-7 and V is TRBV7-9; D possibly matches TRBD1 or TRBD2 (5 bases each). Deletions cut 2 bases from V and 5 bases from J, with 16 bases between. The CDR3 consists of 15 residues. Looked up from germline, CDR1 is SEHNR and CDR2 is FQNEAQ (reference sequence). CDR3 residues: CASSLPGTLPHEQYF. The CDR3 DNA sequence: TGTGCCAGCAGCTTACCAGGGACGCTCCCCCACGAGCAGTACTTC.

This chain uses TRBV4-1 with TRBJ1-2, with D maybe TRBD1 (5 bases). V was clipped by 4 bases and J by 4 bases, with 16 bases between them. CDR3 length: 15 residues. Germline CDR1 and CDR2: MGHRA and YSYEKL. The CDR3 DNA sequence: TGCGCCAGCAGCCCCGGGGCCCCAAGAGGCTATGGCTACACCTTC. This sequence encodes CASSPGAPRGYGYTF.

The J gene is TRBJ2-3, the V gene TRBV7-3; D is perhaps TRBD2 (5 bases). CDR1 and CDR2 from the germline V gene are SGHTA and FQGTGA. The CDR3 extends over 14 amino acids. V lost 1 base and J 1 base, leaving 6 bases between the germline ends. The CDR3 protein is CASSLRRGTDTQYF. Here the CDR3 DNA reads TGTGCCAGCAGCTTAAGGCGGGGCACAGATACGCAGTATTTT.

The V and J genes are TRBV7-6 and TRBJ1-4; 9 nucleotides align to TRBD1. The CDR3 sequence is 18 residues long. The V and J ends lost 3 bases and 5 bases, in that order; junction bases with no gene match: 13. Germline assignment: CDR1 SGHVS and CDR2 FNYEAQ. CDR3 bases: TGTGCCAGCAGCTTTGTTCCGGGACAGGGAGTTTTCAATGAAAAACTGTTTTTT. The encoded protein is CASSFVPGQGVFNEKLFF.

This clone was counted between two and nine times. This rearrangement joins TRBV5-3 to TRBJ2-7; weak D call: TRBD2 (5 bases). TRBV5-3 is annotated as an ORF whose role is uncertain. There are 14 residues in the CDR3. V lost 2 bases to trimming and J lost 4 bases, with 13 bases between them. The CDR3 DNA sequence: TGTGCCAGAAGCTTCGCCCGGGATCGGTACGAGCAGTACTTC. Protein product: CARSFARDRYEQYF.

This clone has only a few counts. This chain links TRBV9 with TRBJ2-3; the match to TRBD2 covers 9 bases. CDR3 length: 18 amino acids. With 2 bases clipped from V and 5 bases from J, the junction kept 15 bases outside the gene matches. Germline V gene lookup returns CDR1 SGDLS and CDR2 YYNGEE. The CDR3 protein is CASSVDRVTAGGLDTQYF. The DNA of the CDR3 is TGTGCCAGCAGCGTCGATCGGGTTACGGCGGGGGGGTTAGATACGCAGTATTTT.

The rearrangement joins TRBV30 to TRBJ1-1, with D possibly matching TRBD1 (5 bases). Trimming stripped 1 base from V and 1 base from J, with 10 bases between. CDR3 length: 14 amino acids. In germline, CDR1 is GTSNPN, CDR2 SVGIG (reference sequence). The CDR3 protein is CAWSEGRANTEAFF. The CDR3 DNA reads TGTGCCTGGAGTGAAGGCAGGGCGAACACTGAAGCTTTCTTT.

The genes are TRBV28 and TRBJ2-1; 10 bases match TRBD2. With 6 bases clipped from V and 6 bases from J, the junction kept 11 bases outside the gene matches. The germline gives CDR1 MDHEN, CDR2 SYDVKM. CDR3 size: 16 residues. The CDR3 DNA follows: TGTGCCAGCAGACACTCTAGCGGGAGAGGCACCAATGAGCAGTTCTTC. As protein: CASRHSSGRGTNEQFF.

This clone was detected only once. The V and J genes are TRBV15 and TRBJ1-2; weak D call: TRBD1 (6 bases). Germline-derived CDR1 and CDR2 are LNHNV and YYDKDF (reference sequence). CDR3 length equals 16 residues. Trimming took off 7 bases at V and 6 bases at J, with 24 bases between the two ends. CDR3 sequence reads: CATTPQKGGERNGYTF. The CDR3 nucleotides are TGTGCCACCACCCCTCAAAAGGGGGGTGAAAGAAATGGCTACACCTTC.

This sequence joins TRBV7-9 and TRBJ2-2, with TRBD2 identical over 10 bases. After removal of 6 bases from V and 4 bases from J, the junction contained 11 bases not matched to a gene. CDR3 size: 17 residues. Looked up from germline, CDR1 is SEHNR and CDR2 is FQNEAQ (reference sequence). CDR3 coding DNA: TGTGCCAGCAGTCACACAGCGGGAGGGCCGGGCACCGGGGAGCTGTTTTTT. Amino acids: CASSHTAGGPGTGELFF.

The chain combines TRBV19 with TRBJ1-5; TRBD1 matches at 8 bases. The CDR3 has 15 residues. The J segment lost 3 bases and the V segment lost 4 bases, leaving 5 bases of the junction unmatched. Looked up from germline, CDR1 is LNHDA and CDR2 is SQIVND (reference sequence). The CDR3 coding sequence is TGTGCCAGTAGTACGCTGACAGGGGCCAATCAGCCCCAGCATTTT. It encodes CASSTLTGANQPQHF.

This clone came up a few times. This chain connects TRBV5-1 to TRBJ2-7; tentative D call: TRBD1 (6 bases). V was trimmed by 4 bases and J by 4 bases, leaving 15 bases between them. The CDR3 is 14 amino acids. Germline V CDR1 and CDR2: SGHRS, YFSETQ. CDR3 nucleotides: TGCGCCAGCAGCCAGATCAGGGGAAGTTACGAGCAGTACTTC. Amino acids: CASSQIRGSYEQYF.

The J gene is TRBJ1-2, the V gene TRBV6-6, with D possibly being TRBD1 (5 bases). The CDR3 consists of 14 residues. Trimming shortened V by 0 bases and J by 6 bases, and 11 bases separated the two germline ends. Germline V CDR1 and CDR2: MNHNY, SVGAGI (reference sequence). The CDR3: CASSYSGRVHGYTF. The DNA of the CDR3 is TGTGCCAGCAGTTACTCGGGACGGGTCCATGGCTACACCTTC.

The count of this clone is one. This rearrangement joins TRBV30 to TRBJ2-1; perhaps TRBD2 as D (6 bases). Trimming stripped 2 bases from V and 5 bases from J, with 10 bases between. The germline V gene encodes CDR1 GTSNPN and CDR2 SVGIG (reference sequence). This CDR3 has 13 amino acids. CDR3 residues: CAWSFGLNNEQFF. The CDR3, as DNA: TGTGCCTGGAGTTTTGGACTAAACAATGAGCAGTTCTTC.

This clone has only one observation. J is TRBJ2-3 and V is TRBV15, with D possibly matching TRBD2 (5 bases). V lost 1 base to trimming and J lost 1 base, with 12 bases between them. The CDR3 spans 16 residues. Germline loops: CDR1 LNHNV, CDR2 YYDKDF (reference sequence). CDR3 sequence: CATSRVPEEGTDTQYF. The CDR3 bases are TGTGCCACCAGCAGAGTGCCGGAGGAGGGCACAGATACGCAGTATTTT.